This paragraph reports one T cell receptor beta chain. These data are taken from a study of OX40 agonist ivuxolimab in advanced cancers. Background on the study: The patients' treatment was ivuxolimab, an agonistic anti-OX40 (CD134) antibody. Six ivuxolimab dose levels, 0.01 to 10 mg/kg, were given intravenously every 2 weeks.

Sequenced by immunoSEQ multiplex PCR; TCRdb stores in-frame clones only, minus some. Counted here are 70,000 to 90,000 clones, about 92% occurring once; the ten biggest clones make up 0.3% to 0.45%. This CDR3 is 15 amino acids long. J was trimmed by 1 base and V by 5 bases; bases with no gene match: 7. Germline CDR1 GTSNPN, CDR2 SVGIG (reference sequence). The V and J genes are TRBV30 and TRBJ2-2; 7 nucleotides match TRBD1. The sequence derives from an adult with an advanced solid tumor such as melanoma, head and neck, liver or kidney cancer. The starting material was CD4+ or CD8+ T cells sorted from blood, obtained in a trial of the OX40 agonist ivuxolimab. DNA for the CDR3: TGTGCCTGGGAAGGGGGCGCGCTGAACACCGGGGAGCTGTTTTTT. Encoded protein: CAWEGGALNTGELFF.